The source of this TCR beta chain is a study of blood T cell repertoires in COVID-19. Background on the study: Material from acute and convalescent COVID-19 was sourced from the United States, Italy and Spain. Nucleic acid was either cDNA or gDNA, and it came from T cells, B-cell-depleted T cells, or PBMCs.

The V gene's germline CDR1 is MNHEY and CDR2 SVGAGI. V trimming: 6 bases; J trimming: 5 bases; junction bases outside the gene matches: 3. The CDR3 totals 12 residues. Study processing details: Estimation of nucleated cell counts relied on the amplification of reference gene primers. Assay used: immunoSEQ multiplex PCR; TCRdb lists only in-frame clones, some missing. Clonal size and the V and J genes are those of that table, whereas D and trimming came from the DNA. The sample includes approximately 200,000 clones, about nine tenths of them seen just once. The sample comprised peripheral blood. V is TRBV6-5 and J is TRBJ2-7; 8 positions match TRBD1. This TCR derives from a middle-aged man with acute or convalescent COVID-19. CDR3 sequence (DNA): TGTGCCAGCAGCAAGACAGGGGACGAGCAGTACTTC. It is translated as CASSKTGDEQYF.